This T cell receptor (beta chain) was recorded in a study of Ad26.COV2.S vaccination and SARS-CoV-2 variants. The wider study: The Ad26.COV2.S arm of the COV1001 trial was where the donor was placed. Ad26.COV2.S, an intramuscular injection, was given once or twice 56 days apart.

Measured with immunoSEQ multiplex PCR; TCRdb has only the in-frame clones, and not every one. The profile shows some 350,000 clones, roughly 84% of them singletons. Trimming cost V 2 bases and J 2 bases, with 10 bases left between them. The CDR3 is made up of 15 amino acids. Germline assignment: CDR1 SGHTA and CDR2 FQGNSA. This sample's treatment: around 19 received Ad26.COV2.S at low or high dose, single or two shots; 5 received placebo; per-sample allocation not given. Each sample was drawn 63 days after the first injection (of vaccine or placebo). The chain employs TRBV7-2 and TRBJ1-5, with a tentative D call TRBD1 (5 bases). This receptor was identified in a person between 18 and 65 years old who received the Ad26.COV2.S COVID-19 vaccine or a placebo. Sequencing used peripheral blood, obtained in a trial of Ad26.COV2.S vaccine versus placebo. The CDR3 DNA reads TGTGCCAGCAGCTTAAACTCACAGGGCAATCAGCCCCAGCATTTT. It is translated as CASSLNSQGNQPQHF.